This TCR beta chain stems from a study of blood T cells in healthy people across ages. In the study overall: Template switching caught about one barcoded beta molecule for each two T cells. Notes on the study in general: Per million T cells, TCR beta diversity dropped roughly linearly as age increased.

A sample-barcoded 5' primer and a J-beta primer mix were used in a second PCR of about 7 to 11 cycles. There were at least 3 million CDR3-containing paired-end reads obtained from each sample. TCRdb reanalysed the 5' RACE reads using MiXCR and keeps one entry per CDR3 protein. The top ten clones hold about 20% of a sample with hundreds of thousands of distinct CDR3 sequences, roughly 60% of them seen once. With regard to this clonotype: Its antigen is currently unknown.

Looked up from germline, CDR1 is GTSNPN and CDR2 is SVGIG (reference sequence). This CDR3 has 14 residues. The V and J genes are TRBV30 and TRBJ2-5; D is undetermined. The DNA matches TRBJ2-7 better at its end, which makes the J call doubtful. The sequence came from a man younger than 45 in good health. The sample consisted of blood. This chain's CDR3 is CAWSLNPSSYEQYF. DNA of the CDR3: TGTGCCTGGAGTTTAAATCCGAGCTCCTACGAGCAGTACTTC.